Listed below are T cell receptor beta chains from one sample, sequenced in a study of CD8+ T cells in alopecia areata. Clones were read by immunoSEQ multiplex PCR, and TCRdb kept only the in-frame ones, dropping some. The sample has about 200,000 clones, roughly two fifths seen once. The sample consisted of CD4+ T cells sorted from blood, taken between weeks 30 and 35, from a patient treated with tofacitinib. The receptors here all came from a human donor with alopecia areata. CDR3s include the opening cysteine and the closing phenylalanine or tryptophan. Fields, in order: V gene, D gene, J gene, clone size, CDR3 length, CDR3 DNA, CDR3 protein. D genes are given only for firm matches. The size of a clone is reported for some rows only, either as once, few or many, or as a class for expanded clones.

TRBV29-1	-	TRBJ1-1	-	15	TGCAGCGTTGCCAACGGCGACCTCATGAACACTGAAGCTTTCTTT	CSVANGDLMNTEAFF
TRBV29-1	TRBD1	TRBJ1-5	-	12	TGCAGCGTCCGGACAGGGGAACAGCCCCAGCATTTT	CSVRTGEQPQHF
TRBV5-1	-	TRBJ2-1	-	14	TGCGCCAGCAGCTTGGGGAGCTCCTACAATGAGCAGTTCTTC	CASSLGSSYNEQFF
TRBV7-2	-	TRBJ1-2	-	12	TGTGCCAGCAGCCGGGGGAGCTCGGGCTACACCTTC	CASSRGSSGYTF
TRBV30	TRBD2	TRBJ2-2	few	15	TGTGCCTGGAGAAGACTAGCGGGACCCACCGGGGAGCTGTTTTTT	CAWRRLAGPTGELFF
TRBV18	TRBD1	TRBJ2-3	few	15	TGTGCCAGCTCCCCTACGGGACAGGGAACAGATACGCAGTATTTT	CASSPTGQGTDTQYF
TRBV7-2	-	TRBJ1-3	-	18	TGTGCCAGCAGTCAAGGACCAGGGGCGAGGCAGGTTGGAAACACCATATATTTT	CASSQGPGARQVGNTIYF
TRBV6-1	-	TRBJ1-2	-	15	TGTGCCAGCAGTGAAGGGATACCCAGCAACTATGGCTACACCTTC	CASSEGIPSNYGYTF
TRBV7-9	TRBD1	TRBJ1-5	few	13	TGTGCCAGCACGACAGGGAGCAATCAGCCCCAGCATTTT	CASTTGSNQPQHF
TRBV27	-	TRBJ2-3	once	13	TGTGCCAGCAGTACCCGTCCACGGGATACGCAGTATTTT	CASSTRPRDTQYF
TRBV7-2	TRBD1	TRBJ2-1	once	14	TGTGCCAGCAGCTTAGACAGGGGGCGGAATGAGCAGTTCTTC	CASSLDRGRNEQFF
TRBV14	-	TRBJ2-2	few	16	TGTGCCAGCAGCCAAGATCTTTGGAGGGGAAGCGGGGAGCTGTTTTTT	CASSQDLWRGSGELFF
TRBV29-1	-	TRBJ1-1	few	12	TGCAGCGTTGAGCGGAGTGGCACTGAAGCTTTCTTT	CSVERSGTEAFF
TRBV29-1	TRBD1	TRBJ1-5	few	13	TGCAGCGTGACAGGGGGCCTCAATCAGCCCCAGCATTTT	CSVTGGLNQPQHF
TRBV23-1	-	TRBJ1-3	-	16	TGCGCCAGCAGTCAATCCGACGCTCAATCTCGCCACACCATATATTTT	CASSQSDAQSRHTIYF
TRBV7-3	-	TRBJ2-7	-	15	TGTGCCAGCAGTCGAGGCCCCGGCGCATCTTACGAGCAGTACTTC	CASSRGPGASYEQYF
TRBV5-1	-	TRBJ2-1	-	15	TGCGCCAGCAGCTTGATCCGGGACACCGACAATGAGCAGTTCTTC	CASSLIRDTDNEQFF
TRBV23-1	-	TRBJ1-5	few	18	TGCGCCAGCAGTCAATCCGTCCCAGACCAACATAGCAATCAGCCCCAGCATTTT	CASSQSVPDQHSNQPQHF
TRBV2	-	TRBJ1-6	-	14	TGTGCCAGCAGTGAGGCCCGGGGGGACTCACCCCTCCACTTT	CASSEARGDSPLHF
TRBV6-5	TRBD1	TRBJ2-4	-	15	TGTGCCAGCAGCCGACAGGGGGCACAAAAAAACATTCAGTACTTC	CASSRQGAQKNIQYF
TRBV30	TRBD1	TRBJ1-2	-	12	TGTGCCTGGACCATACAGGGGTATGGCTACACCTTC	CAWTIQGYGYTF
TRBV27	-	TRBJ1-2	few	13	TGTGCCAGCAGTTTACGGCAGGGGTATGGCTACACCTTC	CASSLRQGYGYTF
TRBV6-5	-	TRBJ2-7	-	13	TGTGCCAGCAGGGCGGGACAGACCCTCGAGCAGTACTTC	CASRAGQTLEQYF
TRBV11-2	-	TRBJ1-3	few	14	TGTGCCAGCAGCGCAGGGACCTCTGGAAACACCATATATTTT	CASSAGTSGNTIYF
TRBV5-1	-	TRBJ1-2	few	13	TGCGCCAGCAGCTTCGGGGAAAATGGCGGCTACACCTTC	CASSFGENGGYTF
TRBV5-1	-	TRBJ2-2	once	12	TGCGCCAGCAGCCAGAACACCGGGGAGCTGTTTTTT	CASSQNTGELFF
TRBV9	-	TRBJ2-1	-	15	TGTGCCAGCAGCGTAGGGCAGGTATCCTACAATGAGCAGTTCTTC	CASSVGQVSYNEQFF